This T cell receptor beta chain was identified in a study of metastatic and nonmetastatic thyroid tumors. At the level of the study: A comparison of repertoires was made across blood and tumor or nodule tissue from malignant and benign thyroid patients.

There were no patients who had received any treatment before thyroid surgery. In the original workflow: Clinicopathological groups differed in CDR3, with these differences serving to build a distant-metastasis classifier for papillary thyroid cancer. TCRdb ran MiXCR on the PCR reads. The V and J calls, along with clone size, are taken from TCRdb and not from the paper's own processing. Counted here are about 59,000 clones, around 15% occurring once; the ten biggest clones make up less than 9.5%. This clone was seen ten or more times. The antigen remains unidentified. Study-wide points: Reportedly, malignant thyroid tumors had significantly higher TCR beta diversity than benign nodules, in blood and tumor.

Germline V gene lookup returns CDR1 MNHNS and CDR2 SASEGT. The CDR3 runs 14 residues. The junction had 2 bases not matched to a gene; V was cut back by 5 bases and J by 5 bases. The chain joins TRBV6-1 to TRBJ1-6, with 8 bases aligning to TRBD1. This TCR came from a male donor with papillary thyroid cancer or a benign thyroid nodule (not recorded which). Some clones in this sample may be carry-over from other donors' samples. Sequencing was done on a sample of blood. In DNA form, the CDR3 reads TGTGCCAGCAGTCCGACAGGGGATAATTCACCCCTCCACTTT. Its translation is CASSPTGDNSPLHF.